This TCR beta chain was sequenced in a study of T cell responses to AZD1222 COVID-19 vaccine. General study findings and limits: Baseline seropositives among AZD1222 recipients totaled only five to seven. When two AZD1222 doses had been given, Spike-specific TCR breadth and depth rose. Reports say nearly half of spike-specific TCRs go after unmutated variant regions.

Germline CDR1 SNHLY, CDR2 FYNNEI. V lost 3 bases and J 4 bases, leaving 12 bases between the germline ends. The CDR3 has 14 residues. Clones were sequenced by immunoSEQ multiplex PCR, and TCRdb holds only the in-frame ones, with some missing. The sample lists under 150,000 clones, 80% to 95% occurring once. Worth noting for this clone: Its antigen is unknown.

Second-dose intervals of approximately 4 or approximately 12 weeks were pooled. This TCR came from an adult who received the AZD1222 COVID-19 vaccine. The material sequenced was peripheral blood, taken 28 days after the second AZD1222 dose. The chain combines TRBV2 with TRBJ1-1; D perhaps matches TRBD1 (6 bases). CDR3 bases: TGTGCCAGCAGTGATTTTGGGGGCAGCACTGAAGCTTTCTTT. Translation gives CASSDFGGSTEAFF.